This TCR beta chain was found in a study of shared clonotypes between healthy human individuals. Germline loops: CDR1 LNHDA, CDR2 SQIVND (reference sequence). V was pared by 5 bases and J by 6 bases, with 14 bases between. The CDR3 runs to 14 residues. The method was immunoSEQ multiplex PCR; TCRdb's version includes in-frame clones alone and lacks a portion of them. The top ten clones hold over 9.5% of a sample with about 520,000 clones, over 70% of them seen once. This rearrangement joins TRBV19 to TRBJ1-5, with a weak D call TRBD1 (5 bases). Sequencing was performed on PBMCs. The TCR originated in a woman aged 40 to 55 in good health. Some clones in this sample may be carry-over from other donors' samples. CDR3 protein: CASSFTGDGQPQHF. The DNA of the CDR3 is TGTGCCAGTAGTTTTACCGGGGACGGTCAGCCCCAGCATTTT.